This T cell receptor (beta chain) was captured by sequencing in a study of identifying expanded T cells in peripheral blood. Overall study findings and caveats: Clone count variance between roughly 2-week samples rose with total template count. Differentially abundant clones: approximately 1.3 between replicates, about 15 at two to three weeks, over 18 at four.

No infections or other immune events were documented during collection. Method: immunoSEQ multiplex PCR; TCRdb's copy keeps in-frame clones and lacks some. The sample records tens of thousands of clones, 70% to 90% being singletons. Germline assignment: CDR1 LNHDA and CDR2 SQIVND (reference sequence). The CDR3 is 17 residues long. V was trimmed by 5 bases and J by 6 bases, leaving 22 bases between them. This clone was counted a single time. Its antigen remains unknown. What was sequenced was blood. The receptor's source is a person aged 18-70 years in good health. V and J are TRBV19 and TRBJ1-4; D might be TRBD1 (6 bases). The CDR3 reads CASSGSVGGNRYEKLFF. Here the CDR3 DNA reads TGTGCCAGTAGTGGGAGCGTCGGGGGCAATCGTTATGAAAAACTGTTTTTT.